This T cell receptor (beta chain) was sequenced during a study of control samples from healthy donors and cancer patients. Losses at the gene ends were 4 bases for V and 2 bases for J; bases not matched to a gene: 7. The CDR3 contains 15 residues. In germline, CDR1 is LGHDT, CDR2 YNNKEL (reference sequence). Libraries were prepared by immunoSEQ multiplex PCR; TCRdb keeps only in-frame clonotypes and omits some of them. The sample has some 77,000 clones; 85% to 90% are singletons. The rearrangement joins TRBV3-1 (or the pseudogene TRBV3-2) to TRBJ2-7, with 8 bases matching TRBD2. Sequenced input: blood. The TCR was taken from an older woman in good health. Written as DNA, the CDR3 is TGTGCCAGCAGCCCACGACTAGCGCTGACCTACGAGCAGTACTTC. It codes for CASSPRLALTYEQYF.